A single sample is the source of the 21 T cell receptor beta chains below, sequenced in a study of blood T cell repertoires in COVID-19. Some clones are missing from TCRdb's copy, which holds only in-frame ones; the method was immunoSEQ multiplex PCR. The sample lists approximately 240,000 clones, 83% occurring once. The sample taken for sequencing was peripheral blood. The receptors were sampled from a human donor in a cohort sampled during active COVID-19.

In this sample, this clone turned up once. The chain links TRBV29-1 to TRBJ1-1; TRBD1 agrees at 9 bases. Trimming took 7 bases from V and 1 from J; bases not matched to a gene: 4. The germline CDR1 and CDR2 sequences are SQVTM and ANQGSEA. This CDR3 is built from 13 residues. The CDR3 spells CSGQGVTNTEAFF. CDR3 DNA: TGCAGCGGACAGGGGGTCACGAACACTGAAGCTTTCTTT.

This clone showed up just once. V and J are TRBV5-1 and TRBJ2-5; D may be TRBD2 (6 bases). CDR1 SGHRS and CDR2 YFSETQ come from the germline V gene. With 0 bases removed from V and 2 bases from J, the gap between germline ends came to 11 bases. CDR3 length equals 15 residues. The CDR3, as DNA: TGCGCCAGCAGCTTGGCAAGCGCGGGACAAGAGACCCAGTACTTC. Translating gives CASSLASAGQETQYF.

This clone came up once. The CDR3 here is CASSLALYYGYTF. The CDR3 DNA reads as TGCGCCAGCAGCTTGGCACTTTACTATGGCTACACCTTC. The chain is built from TRBV5-1 and TRBJ1-2, with no clear D. The CDR3 spans 13 residues. From germline, CDR1 is SGHRS and CDR2 YFSETQ. The V gene lost 0 bases and the J gene lost 3 bases, with 6 bases spanning the gap.

The rearrangement joins TRBV28 to TRBJ1-1; weak D call: TRBD1 (5 bases). Trimming stripped 1 base from V and 4 bases from J, with 19 bases between. In germline, CDR1 is MDHEN, CDR2 SYDVKM. This CDR3 has 17 residues. CDR3: CASSLFSIGAGFTEAFF. The CDR3 bases are TGTGCCAGCAGTTTATTTTCGATTGGGGCAGGTTTCACTGAAGCTTTCTTT.

This rearrangement joins TRBV9 to TRBJ2-7; 8 positions match TRBD1. The trim removed 2 bases at V and 4 bases at J, leaving 8 bases unmatched. The CDR3 consists of 15 residues. CDR1 is SGDLS and CDR2 is YYNGEE in the germline V gene. CDR3 region: CASSVQAGGGYEQYF. CDR3 nucleotides: TGTGCCAGCAGCGTCCAAGCAGGGGGCGGTTACGAGCAGTACTTC.

The chain has TRBV5-1 and TRBJ1-1, with no clear D. The V gene lost 0 bases and the J gene lost 1 base, with 7 bases spanning the gap. The germline CDR1 and CDR2 sequences are SGHRS and YFSETQ. The CDR3 consists of 14 residues. The CDR3 nucleotides are TGCGCCAGCAGCTTGGGGCGGTCGAACACTGAAGCTTTCTTT. It yields the protein CASSLGRSNTEAFF. Looking up the rest from reference TRBV5-1 and TRBJ1-1 gives the full variable domain: KAGVTQTPRYLIKTRGQQVTLSCSPISGHRSVSWYQQTPGQGLQFLFEYFSETQRNKGNFPGRFSGRQFSNSRSEMNVSTLELGDSALYLCASSLGRSNTEAFFGQGTRLTVV.

This rearrangement joins TRBV12-1 to TRBJ2-7; the table assigns TRBD1, which was not confirmed against the DNA. TRBV12-1 is noted as a pseudogene. The CDR3 consists of 14 residues. The CDR3 DNA sequence: TGTGCCAGCAGCTTCCCCCCGACAGGATACGAGCAGTACTTC. This translates into CASSFPPTGYEQYF.

The chain links TRBV25-1 to TRBJ2-6; 7 positions agree with TRBD1. V dropped 3 bases and J dropped 4; count of bases not matched to a gene: 9. CDR3 length: 17 amino acids. Germline-derived CDR1 and CDR2 are MGHDK and SYGVNS. CDR3 nucleotides: TGTGCCAGCAGTGATCCGAGGGGGCCTGTGGGGGCCAACGTCCTGACTTTC. This gives the protein CASSDPRGPVGANVLTF.

This rearrangement joins TRBV11-2 to TRBJ2-7; D is perhaps TRBD2 (5 bases). The ends were cut back, 6 bases at V and 6 bases at J, with 15 bases in the middle. Germline V CDR1 and CDR2: SGHAT, FQNNGV. The CDR3 sequence is 13 residues long. The CDR3 region is CASSTGMSGEQYF. The DNA of the CDR3 is TGTGCCAGCAGTACCGGGATGTCGGGCGAGCAGTACTTC.

The chain uses TRBV10-3 and TRBJ1-1; D is perhaps TRBD1 (6 bases). The CDR3 runs to 15 residues. Trimming stripped 0 bases from V and 10 bases from J, with 18 bases between. CDR1 is ENHRY and CDR2 is SYGVKD in the germline V gene. The CDR3 nucleotides read TGTGCCATCAGTGAGTCGACTGGGGGCGTTGGACTAGCTTTCTTT. Encoded protein: CAISESTGGVGLAFF.

The V call is TRBV27, the J call TRBJ2-1, with a possible D match to TRBD2 (5 bases). This CDR3 has 14 amino acids. V dropped 7 bases and J dropped 0 bases, with 10 bases sitting between them. The germline gives CDR1 MNHEY, CDR2 SMNVEV (reference sequence). CDR3 region: CASTSGSSYNEQFF. In nucleotides, the CDR3 is TGTGCCAGCACGAGCGGTTCCTCCTACAATGAGCAGTTCTTC.

The chain employs TRBV9 and TRBJ2-7, with TRBD2 matching 10 bases. Germline trimming cut 0 bases from V and 4 bases from J; bases unmatched to any gene: 10. Germline CDR1 reads SGDLS; CDR2 reads YYNGEE. The CDR3 totals 17 residues. CDR3 sequence reads: CASSVGGLAGEPYEQYF. In nucleotides, the CDR3 is TGTGCCAGCAGCGTAGGTGGGCTAGCGGGAGAGCCGTACGAGCAGTACTTC. The full variable domain, in which reference TRBV9 and TRBJ2-7 provide the parts outside the CDR3, is DSGVTQTPKHLITATGQRVTLRCSPRSGDLSVYWYQQSLDQGLQFLIQYYNGEERAKGNILERFSAQQFPDLHSELNLSSLELGDSALYFCASSVGGLAGEPYEQYFGPGTRLTVT.

The chain links TRBV27 to TRBJ2-1, with 8 nucleotides matching TRBD1. The CDR3 runs to 14 residues. The J segment lost 9 bases and the V segment lost 2 bases, leaving 6 bases of the junction unmatched. CDR1 is MNHEY, CDR2 SMNVEV, per germline (reference sequence). The DNA for the CDR3 is TGTGCCAGCAGTTTAATCCGGACAGGGTCTGAGCAGTTCTTC. It encodes CASSLIRTGSEQFF.

J is TRBJ2-2 and V is TRBV11-3; 12 bases agree with TRBD1. The CDR3 consists of 15 residues. With 5 bases clipped from V and 5 bases from J, the junction kept 3 bases outside the gene matches. The V gene's germline CDR1 is SGHNT and CDR2 YENEEA. Written as DNA, the CDR3 is TGTGCCAGCAGCCCGGGACAGGGGGCAACCGGGGAGCTGTTTTTT. Amino acids: CASSPGQGATGELFF.

In this sample, this clone turned up once. The chain carries TRBV6-6 and TRBJ2-7; tentatively, D is TRBD1 (6 bases). This CDR3 region has 13 residues. Germline CDR1 and CDR2: MNHNY and SVGAGI (reference sequence). V gave up 6 bases and J gave up 5 bases, with 14 bases separating them. CDR3 amino acids: CASSYDRPHEQYF. The CDR3 nucleotides read TGTGCCAGCAGCTACGACAGGCCCCACGAGCAGTACTTC.

The chain is built from TRBV4-2 and TRBJ2-3, with D possibly matching TRBD2 (5 bases). The CDR3 extends over 14 amino acids. Trimming took 0 bases from V and 5 from J, leaving 9 bases between them. Germline CDR1 and CDR2: LGHNA and YNFKEQ. The CDR3 loop reads CASSQEPAGDTQYF. In DNA form, the CDR3 reads TGTGCCAGCAGCCAAGAACCGGCGGGAGATACGCAGTATTTT.

The chain couples TRBV18 to TRBJ2-4, with 7 bases lining up with TRBD1. Germline CDR1 reads KGHSH; CDR2 reads LQKENI. V lost 5 bases, J lost 5 bases, and 9 bases stayed unmatched. The CDR3 sequence is 15 residues long. CDR3 nucleotides: TGTGCCAGCTCAGAACAGGGAAGGGGGCAAAACATTCAGTACTTC. This gives the protein CASSEQGRGQNIQYF.

The gene calls are TRBV27 and TRBJ2-3; tentatively, D is TRBD1 (6 bases). Germline V CDR1 and CDR2: MNHEY, SMNVEV (reference sequence). The CDR3 is made up of 16 amino acids. Trimming took off 5 bases at V and 4 bases at J, with 19 bases between the two ends. The CDR3 loop reads CASSPGAGEWADTQYF. CDR3 bases: TGTGCCAGCAGTCCAGGGGCGGGCGAGTGGGCAGATACGCAGTATTTT.

The CDR3 DNA reads as TGCGCCAGCAGCTTCCGGACAGGGCGGAACTCTGGAAACACCATATATTTT. It translates to CASSFRTGRNSGNTIYF. The V call is TRBV4-1, the J call TRBJ1-3; 8 bases line up with TRBD1. V was clipped by 5 bases and J by 0 bases; unmatched bases: 9. CDR3 length equals 17 residues. Per the germline V gene, CDR1 is MGHRA and CDR2 is YSYEKL.

The rearrangement uses TRBV3-1 (or the pseudogene TRBV3-2) and TRBJ1-1, with no clear D. Germline V gene sequence: CDR1 LGHDT, CDR2 YNNKEL (reference sequence). CDR3 length: 13 amino acids. Trimming took 1 base from V and 0 from J, leaving 3 bases between them. DNA of the CDR3: TGTGCCAGCAGCCAAGTCATGAACACTGAAGCTTTCTTT. As protein: CASSQVMNTEAFF.

The rearrangement joins TRBV4-2 to TRBJ2-1, with 10 nucleotides matching TRBD2. Germline V lookup: CDR1 LGHNA, CDR2 YNFKEQ. V was pared by 0 bases and J by 2 bases, with 10 bases of the junction left unmatched. The CDR3 is 19 residues long. The CDR3 loop is CASSQERFWTSGTYNEQFF. CDR3 sequence (DNA): TGTGCCAGCAGCCAAGAAAGGTTTTGGACTAGCGGAACCTACAATGAGCAGTTCTTC.